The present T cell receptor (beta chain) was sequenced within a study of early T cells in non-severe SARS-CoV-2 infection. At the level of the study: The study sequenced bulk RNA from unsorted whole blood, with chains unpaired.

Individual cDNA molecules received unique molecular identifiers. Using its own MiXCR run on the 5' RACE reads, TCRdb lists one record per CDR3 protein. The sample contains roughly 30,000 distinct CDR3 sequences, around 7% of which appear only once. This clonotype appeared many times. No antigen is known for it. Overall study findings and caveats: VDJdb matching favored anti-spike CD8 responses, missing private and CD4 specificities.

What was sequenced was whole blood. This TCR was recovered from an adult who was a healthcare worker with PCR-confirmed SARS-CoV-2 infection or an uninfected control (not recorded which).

CDR3 region: CASSRDRTTGELFF. Here the CDR3 DNA reads TGTGCCAGCAGCCGGGACCGAACCACCGGGGAGCTGTTTTTT. The V gene is TRBV11-2, the J gene TRBJ2-2; TRBD1 or TRBD2 may be the D gene (5 bases each). V was shortened by 5 bases and J by 4 bases, with 11 bases between the two germline ends. CDR3 size: 14 residues. Germline assignment: CDR1 SGHAT and CDR2 FQNNGV.